These 14 T cell receptor beta chains were all obtained from the same sample, sequenced in a study of blood T cell repertoires in COVID-19. Clones were read by immunoSEQ multiplex PCR, and TCRdb kept only the in-frame ones, dropping some. The profile shows fewer than 200,000 clones, roughly 86% of them singletons. Sequenced: peripheral blood. The origin of the receptors is a woman aged 80 or over with COVID-19, enrolled during active disease.

The chain is built from TRBV5-1 and TRBJ2-1, with D possibly TRBD2 on 6 matching bases. The CDR3 consists of 16 residues. Germline assignment: CDR1 SGHRS and CDR2 YFSETQ. V was clipped by 2 bases and J by 0 bases, with 12 bases between them. Here the CDR3 reads CASSLIAVSSYNEQFF. The CDR3 region has the DNA TGCGCCAGCAGCTTAATAGCGGTTAGCTCCTACAATGAGCAGTTCTTC. Filled out from reference TRBV5-1 and TRBJ2-1, the complete variable domain reads KAGVTQTPRYLIKTRGQQVTLSCSPISGHRSVSWYQQTPGQGLQFLFEYFSETQRNKGNFPGRFSGRQFSNSRSEMNVSTLELGDSALYLCASSLIAVSSYNEQFFGPGTRLTVL.

The chain has TRBV27 and TRBJ1-4; TRBD1 might be the D (5 bases). The CDR3 is made up of 13 amino acids. V was trimmed by 6 bases and J by 8 bases, leaving 13 bases between them. Germline loops: CDR1 MNHEY, CDR2 SMNVEV (reference sequence). CDR3 sequence (DNA): TGTGCCAGCAGAGATCAGGGTCGCGAAAAACTGTTTTTT. It specifies CASRDQGREKLFF.

V and J are TRBV6-1 and TRBJ1-2, with 7 nucleotides matching TRBD1. Germline V gene sequence: CDR1 MNHNS, CDR2 SASEGT. The CDR3 totals 13 residues. The trim removed 2 bases at V and 4 bases at J, leaving 1 base unmatched. The CDR3 sequence: CASSEQGVYGYTF. The CDR3 DNA follows: TGTGCCAGCAGTGAACAGGGGGTCTATGGCTACACCTTC.

CDR3 DNA sequence: TGTGCCAGCAGCTTGGCCGGGGGGGACTCCTACGAGCAGTACTTC. Its protein is CASSLAGGDSYEQYF. The chain uses TRBV5-6 and TRBJ2-7; 8 nucleotides align to TRBD2. Trimming removed 0 bases from V and 0 bases from J; junction bases left unmatched: 2. The CDR3 extends over 15 amino acids. Per the germline V gene, CDR1 is SGHDT and CDR2 is YYEEEE.

This chain joins TRBV3-1 (or the pseudogene TRBV3-2) and TRBJ2-1; 10 nucleotides line up with TRBD2. Germline assignment: CDR1 LGHDT and CDR2 YNNKEL (reference sequence). J gave up 4 bases and V 2 bases, and 5 bases lay outside the gene matches. The CDR3 length is 16 residues. CDR3 DNA sequence: TGTGCCAGCAGCCAATACACTAGCGGGGTTTACAATGAGCAGTTCTTC. Amino acid sequence: CASSQYTSGVYNEQFF.

V gene TRBV18 combines with J gene TRBJ1-2, with 7 bases identical to TRBD1. V gave up 2 bases and J gave up 4 bases; unmatched junction bases: 4. Germline-derived CDR1 and CDR2 are KGHSH and LQKENI. There are 14 residues in the CDR3. The CDR3 reads CASSPNRGTYGYTF. The CDR3 nucleotides read TGTGCCAGCTCACCAAACAGGGGTACCTATGGCTACACCTTC.

This sequence joins TRBV4-3 and TRBJ2-1; D ambiguous. V was pared by 5 bases and J by 2 bases, with 13 bases between. Germline CDR1 reads LGHNA; CDR2 reads YSLEER. The length of the CDR3 is 15 residues. CDR3 sequence (DNA): TGCGCCAGCAGCTTCTCCGGTGGGCCCTACAATGAGCAGTTCTTC. Protein sequence: CASSFSGGPYNEQFF.

The V and J genes are TRBV3-1 (or the pseudogene TRBV3-2) and TRBJ2-3; no reliable D call. The ends were cut back, 3 bases at V and 3 bases at J, with 7 bases in the middle. The CDR3 is 13 amino acids. The germline V gene has CDR1 LGHDT and CDR2 YNNKEL (reference sequence). CDR3 nucleotides: TGTGCCAGCAGCCATCTCGCGACAGATACGCAGTATTTT. Amino acid sequence: CASSHLATDTQYF.

This rearrangement joins TRBV4-3 to TRBJ1-2, with TRBD1 as a possible D gene (6 bases). Germline V gene data show CDR1 as LGHNA and CDR2 as YSLEER. Deletions cut 4 bases from V and 4 bases from J, with 16 bases between. The CDR3 totals 15 residues. In nucleotides, the CDR3 is TGCGCCAGCAGCCCGGGCAGGGGCCAGCTCTATGGCTACACCTTC. This codes for CASSPGRGQLYGYTF.

The rearrangement links TRBV19 to TRBJ2-6; D is unclear. The CDR3 totals 15 residues. V was trimmed by 5 bases and J by 0 bases, leaving 8 bases between them. In germline, CDR1 is LNHDA, CDR2 SQIVND (reference sequence). Here the CDR3 reads CASSLQSSGANVLTF. As DNA, the CDR3 is TGTGCCAGTAGTTTACAAAGCTCTGGGGCCAACGTCCTGACTTTC.

This chain links TRBV29-1 with TRBJ1-2, with a possible D match to TRBD1 (6 bases). The CDR3 is 11 amino acids. The V end lost 3 bases, the J end lost 4 bases, and 6 bases lay between the germline ends. The germline gives CDR1 SQVTM, CDR2 ANQGSEA. The CDR3 bases are TGCAGCGTTGACAGGGGCTATGGCTACACCTTC. Protein: CSVDRGYGYTF.

This clone was counted between two and nine times. The rearrangement joins TRBV3-1 (or the pseudogene TRBV3-2) to TRBJ1-2, with 7 bases aligning to TRBD1. With V trimmed by 1 base and J by 8 bases, 13 bases remained unmatched. The germline CDR1 and CDR2 sequences are LGHDT and YNNKEL (reference sequence). CDR3 length: 16 amino acids. The CDR3 protein is CASSQAGPGQSRGYTF. CDR3 nucleotides: TGTGCCAGCAGCCAAGCAGGACCGGGACAGTCTAGGGGCTACACCTTC.

This chain links TRBV19 with TRBJ2-1; TRBD2 matches at 7 bases. The CDR3 consists of 16 residues. With V trimmed by 2 bases and J by 2 bases, 6 bases remained unmatched. CDR1 and CDR2 from the germline V gene are LNHDA and SQIVND (reference sequence). CDR3 in amino acids: CASSIFASGTYNEQFF. Here the CDR3 DNA reads TGTGCCAGTAGTATATTCGCTAGCGGAACCTACAATGAGCAGTTCTTC.

This rearrangement joins TRBV7-8 to TRBJ1-2; 10 bases are shared with TRBD1. The V segment lost 6 bases and the J segment 8 bases; nucleotides outside the gene matches: 6. The length of the CDR3 is 13 residues. CDR1 and CDR2 (germline): SGHVS, FQNEAQ. The CDR3 nucleotides read TGTGCCAGCAGAGGGACAGGGGTTGGGGGCTACACCTTC. Translated: CASRGTGVGGYTF.